Given below is one TCR beta chain in context. Its antigen is undetermined. The authors ran a second PCR of about 6 to 11 cycles using a sample-barcoded 5' primer and a J-beta primer mix. Every sample gave at least 3 million paired-end reads containing CDR3. TCRdb called the 5' RACE reads again in MiXCR, with one record for every CDR3 protein. The profile shows 1,500,000 or so distinct CDR3 sequences, 42% of them singletons. This sample stems from a study of blood T cells in healthy people across ages. Notes on the study in general: Naive and antigen-experienced cells could not be conclusively compared, given unsorted PBMCs.

Germline V lookup: CDR1 SGHAT, CDR2 FQNNGV. The CDR3 runs 14 residues. Caucasian individuals from Russia who were healthy and aged about 6 to 95 acted as donors. The rearrangement uses TRBV11-2 and TRBJ2-5; 8 bases match TRBD2. The assigned J gene may be wrong: the sequence end matches TRBJ2-7 better. Sequencing was performed on blood. The origin of this receptor is a young woman in good health. CDR3: CASSFRGGLNEQYF. The CDR3 bases are TGTGCCAGCAGCTTTCGGGGGGGCCTGAACGAGCAGTACTTC.